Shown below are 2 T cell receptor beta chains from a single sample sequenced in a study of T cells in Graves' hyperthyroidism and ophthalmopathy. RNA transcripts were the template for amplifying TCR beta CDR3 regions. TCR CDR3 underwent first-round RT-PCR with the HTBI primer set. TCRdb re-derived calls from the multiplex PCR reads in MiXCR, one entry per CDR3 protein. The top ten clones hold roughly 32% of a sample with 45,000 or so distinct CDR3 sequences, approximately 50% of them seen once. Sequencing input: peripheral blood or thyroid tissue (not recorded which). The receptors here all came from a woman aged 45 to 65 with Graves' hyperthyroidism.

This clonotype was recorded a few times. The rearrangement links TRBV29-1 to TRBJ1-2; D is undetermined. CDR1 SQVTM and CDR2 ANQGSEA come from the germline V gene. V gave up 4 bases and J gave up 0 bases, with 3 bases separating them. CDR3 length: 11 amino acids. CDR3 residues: CSVAANYGYTF. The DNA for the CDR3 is TGCAGCGTTGCAGCTAACTATGGCTACACCTTC.

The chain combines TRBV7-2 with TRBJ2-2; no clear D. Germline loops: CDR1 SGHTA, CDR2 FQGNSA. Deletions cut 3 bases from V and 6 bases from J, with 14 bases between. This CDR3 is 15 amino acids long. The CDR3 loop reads CASSLAGYPPGELFF. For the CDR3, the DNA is TGTGCCAGCAGCTTGGCCGGGTACCCCCCCGGGGAGCTGTTTTTT.